The 16 T cell receptor beta chains below were found in one sample sequenced in a study of Ad26.COV2.S vaccination and SARS-CoV-2 variants. The assay was immunoSEQ multiplex PCR, and TCRdb's table has in-frame clones only and misses some. The sample holds about 250,000 clones; roughly 85% are singletons and the top ten take less than 3%. Treatment meaning: 19 received Ad26.COV2.S at low or high dose, single or two shots; a few received placebo; per-sample allocation not given. Day 63 after the first vaccine or placebo injection was the time point for sampling. Material: peripheral blood, obtained in a trial of Ad26.COV2.S vaccine versus placebo. All receptors derive from a person aged 18-65 years who received the Ad26.COV2.S COVID-19 vaccine or a placebo.

In its sample, this clone was seen once. This chain connects TRBV3-1 (or the pseudogene TRBV3-2) to TRBJ1-5; weak D call: TRBD1 (6 bases). The CDR3 contains 15 residues. V was pared by 1 base and J by 7 bases, with 14 bases between. Germline V gene sequence: CDR1 LGHDT, CDR2 YNNKEL (reference sequence). The CDR3 coding sequence is TGTGCCAGCAGCCAAGCAGGGGTTGGGTCACAGCCCCAGCATTTT. Amino acid sequence: CASSQAGVGSQPQHF.

This chain joins TRBV7-9 and TRBJ1-2, with D uncertain. Germline V CDR1 and CDR2: SEHNR, FQNEAQ (reference sequence). Trimming cost V 1 base and J 6 bases, with 9 bases left between them. The CDR3 has 13 residues. Here the CDR3 reads CASSLVMSDGYTF. CDR3 nucleotides: TGTGCCAGCAGCTTAGTAATGTCTGATGGCTACACCTTC.

This clone was detected once. V and J are TRBV10-3 and TRBJ2-3; 7 nucleotides align to TRBD1. CDR3 size: 14 residues. From germline, CDR1 is ENHRY and CDR2 SYGVKD. J gave up 6 bases and V 4 bases, and 7 bases lay outside the gene matches. The CDR3 loop is CAISGQGPRDTQYF. In DNA form, the CDR3 reads TGTGCCATCAGTGGACAGGGCCCCCGGGATACGCAGTATTTT.

The chain recombines TRBV10-3 with TRBJ2-6, with 8 nucleotides matching TRBD2. This CDR3 region has 17 residues. Unmatched junction bases numbered 5, after V lost 4 bases and J lost 0 bases. Germline CDR1 is ENHRY and CDR2 is SYGVKD. Here the CDR3 DNA reads TGTGCCATCAGTGGAACTAGCGGATACTCTGGGGCCAACGTCCTGACTTTC. It encodes CAISGTSGYSGANVLTF.

This clone was detected once. The chain couples TRBV7-2 to TRBJ1-1, with 8 bases fitting TRBD1. Germline V CDR1 and CDR2: SGHTA, FQGNSA. This CDR3 region has 15 residues. The trim removed 0 bases at V and 3 bases at J, leaving 3 bases unmatched. Written as DNA, the CDR3 is TGTGCCAGCAGCTTAGCGACAGGGGCGGACACTGAAGCTTTCTTT. It is translated as CASSLATGADTEAFF.

This clone was counted a few times. The chain uses TRBV24-1 and TRBJ2-1; the match to TRBD2 covers 14 bases. Losses at the gene ends were 4 bases for V and 9 bases for J; bases not matched to a gene: 7. This CDR3 is 16 amino acids long. Per germline, CDR1 KGHDR and CDR2 SFDVKD. The CDR3 DNA reads TGTGCCACCAGTGAACCTGGGACTAGCGGGAGCTCTGAGCAGTTCTTC. Its protein is CATSEPGTSGSSEQFF.

The chain combines TRBV7-9 with TRBJ2-7, with D perhaps matching TRBD2 (6 bases). CDR3 size: 15 residues. V was pared by 5 bases and J by 6 bases, with 20 bases between. Per germline, CDR1 SEHNR and CDR2 FQNEAQ (reference sequence). The CDR3 sequence: CASSLAPGTSSEQYF. CDR3 bases: TGTGCCAGCAGCCTGGCCCCTGGGACTTCGTCCGAGCAGTACTTC.

The V and J genes are TRBV7-9 and TRBJ1-2; D gene unclear. The CDR3 totals 14 residues. Looked up from germline, CDR1 is SEHNR and CDR2 is FQNEAQ (reference sequence). The germline V and J ends were trimmed by 1 base and 2 bases, with 8 bases remaining between them. CDR3 sequence reads: CASSLGGFNYGYTF. DNA for the CDR3: TGTGCCAGCAGCTTAGGGGGATTCAACTATGGCTACACCTTC.

V and J are TRBV5-1 and TRBJ2-5, with D maybe TRBD1 (7 bases). The CDR3 runs to 14 residues. In germline, CDR1 is SGHRS, CDR2 YFSETQ. V gave up 3 bases and J gave up 1 base, with 10 bases separating them. The CDR3 loop is CASSSGDSQETQYF. CDR3 in DNA: TGCGCCAGCAGCTCGGGGGACAGCCAAGAGACCCAGTACTTC.

This chain uses TRBV7-2 with TRBJ2-4, with 7 bases identical to TRBD2. Trimming removed 0 bases from V and 9 bases from J; junction bases left unmatched: 8. This CDR3 is built from 15 residues. Germline CDR1 is SGHTA and CDR2 is FQGNSA. CDR3 amino acids: CASSLARGTSAIQYF. The CDR3 DNA sequence: TGTGCCAGCAGCTTAGCGCGGGGGACCAGTGCCATTCAGTACTTC. Looking up the rest from reference TRBV7-2 and TRBJ2-4 gives the full variable domain: GAGVSQSPSNKVTEKGKDVELRCDPISGHTALYWYRQSLGQGLEFLIYFQGNSAPDKSGLPSDRFSAERTGGSVSTLTIQRTQQEDSAVYLCASSLARGTSAIQYFGAGTRLSVL.

The V gene is TRBV5-1, the J gene TRBJ1-2; D is unresolved. Trimming left V 4 bases short and J 2 bases short, with 12 bases between. This CDR3 region has 14 residues. Germline CDR1 SGHRS, CDR2 YFSETQ. The CDR3 region is CASSLNHGNYGYTF. In DNA, the CDR3 is TGCGCCAGCAGCCTCAATCACGGCAACTATGGCTACACCTTC.

The V gene is TRBV19, the J gene TRBJ2-2; tentatively, D is TRBD2 (6 bases). CDR1 LNHDA and CDR2 SQIVND come from the germline V gene (reference sequence). The CDR3 covers 17 residues. The V end lost 5 bases, the J end lost 4 bases, and 20 bases lay between the germline ends. In DNA, the CDR3 is TGTGCCAGTAGTCTAGGACTTTGGGGGGAGCGCACCGGGGAGCTGTTTTTT. It encodes CASSLGLWGERTGELFF.

The chain couples TRBV4-3 to TRBJ1-6, with D uncertain. Germline V gives CDR1 LGHNA, CDR2 YSLEER. This CDR3 spans 14 amino acids. V lost 0 bases and J lost 10, with 10 bases in between. Here the CDR3 reads CASSQEPGSSPLHF. CDR3 in DNA: TGCGCCAGCAGCCAAGAGCCCGGCTCGTCACCCCTCCACTTT.

This clone was counted a single time. The J gene is TRBJ1-1, the V gene TRBV19, with a weak D call TRBD1 (5 bases). In germline, CDR1 is LNHDA, CDR2 SQIVND (reference sequence). Trimming removed 5 bases from V and 5 bases from J, with 12 bases in between. This CDR3 comprises 13 residues. CDR3 DNA sequence: TGTGCCAGTAGTTTAAGGGGTCGGACTGAAGCTTTCTTT. Its protein is CASSLRGRTEAFF.

This sequence joins TRBV19 and TRBJ1-1, with D tentatively TRBD1 (5 bases). V was trimmed by 9 bases and J by 1 base, leaving 9 bases between them. The V gene's germline CDR1 is LNHDA and CDR2 SQIVND (reference sequence). The CDR3 extends over 12 amino acids. CDR3 nucleotides: TGTGCCAGCAGGGATACGAACACTGAAGCTTTCTTT. It specifies CASRDTNTEAFF. Full variable domain (missing parts from reference TRBV19 and TRBJ1-1): DGGITQSPKYLFRKEGQNVTLSCEQNLNHDAMYWYRQDPGQGLRLIYYSQIVNDFQKGDIAEGYSVSREKKESFPLTVTSAQKNPTAFYLCASRDTNTEAFFGQGTRLTVV.

J is TRBJ1-5 and V is TRBV7-2, with 7 bases that match TRBD1. Germline loops: CDR1 SGHTA, CDR2 FQGNSA. The CDR3 extends over 15 amino acids. Trimming removed 6 bases from V and 0 bases from J; junction bases left unmatched: 5. This CDR3 is CASRGTAYSNQPQHF. CDR3 in DNA: TGTGCCAGCAGGGGGACAGCGTATAGCAATCAGCCCCAGCATTTT.